This note documents a single T cell receptor (beta chain) sequence. The sample is drawn from a study of blood T cells in healthy people across ages. This CDR3 comprises 15 residues. Germline V lookup: CDR1 SGHTA, CDR2 FQGTGA. Losses at the gene ends were 4 bases for V and 9 bases for J; bases not matched to a gene: 9. A second PCR, run for roughly 7 to 12 cycles, used a sample-barcoded 5' primer plus a J-beta primer mix. The template-switch adaptor was a 5' adaptor with 12 random nucleotides. It tagged each cDNA molecule. Every individual sample yielded 2.5 million or more paired-end reads (each containing CDR3). In TCRdb, the 5' RACE reads were re-called with MiXCR into one record per CDR3 protein. The sample lists 550,000 to 800,000 distinct CDR3 sequences; about a third were seen once. Healthy individuals of Caucasian origin from Russia, aged roughly 6 to 90, served as donors.

The sample was blood. This clonotype was sampled from a woman of 80 years or more in good health. This chain uses TRBV7-3 with TRBJ2-1; 10 bases are shared with TRBD2. This chain's CDR3 is CASSSQAGGPSEQFF. CDR3 coding DNA: TGTGCCAGCAGCTCCCAAGCGGGAGGGCCCAGTGAGCAGTTCTTC.